The rows below give T cell receptor beta chains drawn from one sample of a study of T-cell reconstitution after alpha-beta-depleted transplantation in children. Via MiXCR, TCRdb re-called the PCR reads, giving one row per CDR3 protein. The top ten clones hold less than 20% of a sample with approximately 82,000 distinct CDR3 sequences, about 14% of them seen once. Source: PBMCs, mostly from graft donor cells, taken 180 days after TCRalphabeta/CD19-depleted stem cell transplant. The receptors shown here come from a male patient between 2 and 15 years old who had a stem cell transplant for acute lymphoblastic leukemia, so the T cells may come from the graft donor. Each CDR3 is given with its conserved first and last residue. Fields, in order: J gene, V gene, D gene, clone size, CDR3 protein, CDR3 DNA. The D gene is left open where the match is weak. Some rows mark clone size as missing; the rest say once, few, many or name a class of expanded clone.

j_gene: TRBJ2-1; v_gene: TRBV29-1; d_gene: .; abundance: .; CDR3aa: CSVEPRSYNEQFF; CDR3nt: TGCAGCGTTGAGCCTAGATCCTACAATGAGCAGTTCTTC
j_gene: TRBJ2-7; v_gene: TRBV12-3/TRBV12-4; d_gene: TRBD2; abundance: .; CDR3aa: CASSFASGGEHEQYF; CDR3nt: TGTGCCAGCAGTTTCGCTAGCGGGGGGGAGCACGAGCAGTACTTC
j_gene: TRBJ1-5; v_gene: TRBV12-5; d_gene: TRBD1; abundance: many; CDR3aa: CASGRDSYQPQHF; CDR3nt: TGTGCTAGTGGCCGGGACAGCTATCAGCCCCAGCATTTT
j_gene: TRBJ1-1; v_gene: TRBV3-1; d_gene: TRBD1; abundance: many; CDR3aa: CASSLTGGQGATEAFF; CDR3nt: TGTGCCAGCAGCCTAACAGGGGGACAGGGGGCTACTGAAGCTTTCTTT
j_gene: TRBJ1-6; v_gene: TRBV7-9; d_gene: TRBD1; abundance: .; CDR3aa: CASSRMDRGFSPLHF; CDR3nt: TGTGCCAGCAGCCGGATGGACAGGGGATTTTCACCCCTCCACTTT
j_gene: TRBJ2-1; v_gene: TRBV20-1; d_gene: .; abundance: .; CDR3aa: CSASIPTYNEQFF; CDR3nt: TGCAGTGCTAGCATCCCAACCTACAATGAGCAGTTCTTC
j_gene: TRBJ1-2; v_gene: TRBV29-1; d_gene: .; abundance: .; CDR3aa: CSVEDLGQLRYGYTF; CDR3nt: TGCAGCGTTGAAGATCTCGGACAATTACGCTATGGCTACACCTTC
j_gene: TRBJ2-3; v_gene: TRBV12-3/TRBV12-4; d_gene: .; abundance: .; CDR3aa: CASTSNTDTQYF; CDR3nt: TGTGCCAGCACCTCGAACACAGATACGCAGTATTTT
j_gene: TRBJ1-5; v_gene: TRBV4-2; d_gene: TRBD1; abundance: many; CDR3aa: CASSKTGAGQPQHF; CDR3nt: TGTGCCAGCAGCAAAACAGGGGCCGGTCAGCCCCAGCATTTT
j_gene: TRBJ1-1; v_gene: TRBV29-1; d_gene: .; abundance: few; CDR3aa: CSVASLGGEAFF; CDR3nt: TGCAGCGTTGCCTCCTTGGGCGGTGAAGCTTTCTTT
j_gene: TRBJ2-6; v_gene: TRBV6-5; d_gene: TRBD1; abundance: .; CDR3aa: CASSWIVTGGRSGANVLTF; CDR3nt: TGTGCCAGCAGTTGGATTGTGACAGGGGGACGCTCTGGGGCCAACGTCCTGACTTTC
j_gene: TRBJ2-5; v_gene: TRBV5-1; d_gene: .; abundance: .; CDR3aa: CASSLGSGVETQYF; CDR3nt: TGCGCCAGCAGCTTGGGGTCAGGGGTGGAGACCCAGTACTTC
j_gene: TRBJ1-2; v_gene: TRBV12-3/TRBV12-4; d_gene: TRBD1; abundance: .; CDR3aa: CASSSRGFFGGYTF; CDR3nt: TGTGCCAGCAGTAGCAGGGGGTTCTTTGGTGGCTACACCTTC
j_gene: TRBJ2-5; v_gene: TRBV12-3/TRBV12-4; d_gene: TRBD2; abundance: .; CDR3aa: CASSLAQLAGGPWGETQYF; CDR3nt: TGTGCCAGCAGTTTAGCGCAGTTAGCGGGGGGCCCCTGGGGAGAGACCCAGTACTTC